This entry describes one TCR beta chain. Its antigen is undetermined. CD4+ cells underwent separation, giving CD45RA+ naive and CD45RA-negative memory subsets. This entry is derived from a study of shared clonotypes between healthy human individuals. Study conclusions and caveats: Lower generation probabilities were found for non-shared clonotypes than for those shared by all four donors. A handful of donors had about 5.1% of their naive CD4 clonotypes in common.

Trimming shortened V by 6 bases and J by 1 base, and 12 bases separated the two germline ends. Germline values: CDR1 MNHEY, CDR2 SVGAGI. The CDR3 runs 15 residues. In the authors' workflow: ImmunoSEQ gave junction-only sequences without quality scores, so filtering differed. Some clones are missing from TCRdb's copy, which holds only in-frame ones; the method was immunoSEQ multiplex PCR. Clone size and V and J calls were adopted from that table, with D and trimming inferred from the DNA. The sample holds 950,000 to 1,300,000 clones, about 75% seen once. This receptor was obtained from a man between 18 and 29 years old in good health. Material: memory CD4+ T cells sorted from blood. The sample's subset: CD45RA-negative fraction. V and J are TRBV6-5 and TRBJ1-4; D is uncertain. The CDR3 nucleotides read TGTGCCAGCAGGGCTTGGGTAGGAACTAATGAAAAACTGTTTTTT. Amino acids: CASRAWVGTNEKLFF.